This section outlines one TCR beta chain sequence together with its context. The V gene's germline CDR1 is DFQATT and CDR2 SNEGSKA (reference sequence). CDR3 length equals 16 residues. V was pared by 3 bases and J by 2 bases, with 20 bases between. TCRdb reprocessed the 5' RACE reads via MiXCR and lists one record per CDR3 protein. The sample comprises 200,000 to 250,000 distinct CDR3 sequences, about 7.5% of which are singletons, and around 1.8% rests with the top ten. This sample is part of a study of identical twins. These data were also filed under a second study, of yellow fever vaccine responses in identical twins.

This chain uses TRBV20-1 with TRBJ2-7; a weak D match, TRBD2 (5 bases). This clonotype was sampled from a young woman in good health. Sequencing used memory (CD45RO+) T cells sorted from blood. The CDR3 sequence: CSARARTGFTAYEQYF. Here the CDR3 DNA reads TGCAGTGCTAGGGCCCGAACGGGGTTCACCGCCTACGAGCAGTACTTC.